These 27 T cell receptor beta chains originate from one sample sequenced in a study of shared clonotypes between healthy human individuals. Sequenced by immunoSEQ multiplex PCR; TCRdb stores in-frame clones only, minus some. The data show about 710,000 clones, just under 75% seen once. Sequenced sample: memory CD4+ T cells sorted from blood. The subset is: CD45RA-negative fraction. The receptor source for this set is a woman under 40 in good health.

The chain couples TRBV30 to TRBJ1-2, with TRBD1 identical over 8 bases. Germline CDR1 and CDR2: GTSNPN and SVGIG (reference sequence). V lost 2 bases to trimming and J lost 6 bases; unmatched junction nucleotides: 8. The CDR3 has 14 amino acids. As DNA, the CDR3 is TGTGCCTGGAGTCTTGGACAGGGAACAGATGGCTACACCTTC. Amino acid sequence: CAWSLGQGTDGYTF. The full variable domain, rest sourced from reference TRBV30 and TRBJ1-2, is SQTIHQWPATLVQPVGSPLSLECTVEGTSNPNLYWYRQAAGRGLQLLFYSVGIGQISSEVPQNLSASRPQDRQFILSSKKLLLSDSGFYLCAWSLGQGTDGYTFGSGTRLTVV.

DNA of the CDR3: TGCAGCGTCAGGACAGGGAGGGACACTGAAGCTTTCTTT. Protein product: CSVRTGRDTEAFF. V usage is TRBV29-1 and J usage is TRBJ1-1, with 8 nucleotides matching TRBD1. After removal of 6 bases from V and 3 bases from J, the junction contained 6 bases not matched to a gene. The CDR3 is 13 residues long. Per germline, CDR1 SQVTM and CDR2 ANQGSEA.

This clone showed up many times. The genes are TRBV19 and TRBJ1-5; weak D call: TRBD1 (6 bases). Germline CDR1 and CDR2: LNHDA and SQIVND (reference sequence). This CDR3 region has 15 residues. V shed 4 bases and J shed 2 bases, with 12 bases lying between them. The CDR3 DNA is TGTGCCAGTAGTAAACTAGGACAGCGCAATCAGCCCCAGCATTTT. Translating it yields CASSKLGQRNQPQHF.

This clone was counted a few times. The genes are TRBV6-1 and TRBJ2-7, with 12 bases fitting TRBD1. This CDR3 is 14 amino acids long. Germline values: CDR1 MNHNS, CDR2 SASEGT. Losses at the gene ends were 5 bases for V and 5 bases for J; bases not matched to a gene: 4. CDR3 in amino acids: CASSPGTGGDEQYF. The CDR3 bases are TGTGCCAGCAGTCCGGGGACAGGGGGCGACGAGCAGTACTTC.

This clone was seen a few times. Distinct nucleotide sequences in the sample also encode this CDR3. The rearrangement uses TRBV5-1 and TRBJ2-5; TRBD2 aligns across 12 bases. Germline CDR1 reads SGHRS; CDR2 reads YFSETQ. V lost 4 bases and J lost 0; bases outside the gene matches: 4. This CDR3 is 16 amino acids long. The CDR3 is CASSPGLAGYQETQYF. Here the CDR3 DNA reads TGCGCCAGCAGCCCCGGACTAGCGGGGTACCAAGAGACCCAGTACTTC.

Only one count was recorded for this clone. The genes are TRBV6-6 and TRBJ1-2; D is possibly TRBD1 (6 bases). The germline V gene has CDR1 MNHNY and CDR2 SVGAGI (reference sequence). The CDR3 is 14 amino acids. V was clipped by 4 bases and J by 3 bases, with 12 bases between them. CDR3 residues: CASSSGTHDYGYTF. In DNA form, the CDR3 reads TGTGCCAGCAGTTCCGGGACACACGACTATGGCTACACCTTC.

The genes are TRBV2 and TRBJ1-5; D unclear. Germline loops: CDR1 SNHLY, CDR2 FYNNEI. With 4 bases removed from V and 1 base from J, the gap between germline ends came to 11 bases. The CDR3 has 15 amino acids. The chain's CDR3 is CASSATWMSNQPQHF. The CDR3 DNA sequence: TGTGCCAGCAGTGCGACTTGGATGAGCAATCAGCCCCAGCATTTT.

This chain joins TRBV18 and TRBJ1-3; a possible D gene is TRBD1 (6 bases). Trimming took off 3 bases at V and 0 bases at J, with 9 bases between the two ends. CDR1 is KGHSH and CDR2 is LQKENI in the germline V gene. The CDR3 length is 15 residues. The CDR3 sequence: CASSPTGASGNTIYF. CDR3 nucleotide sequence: TGTGCCAGCTCACCGACAGGAGCCTCTGGAAACACCATATATTTT. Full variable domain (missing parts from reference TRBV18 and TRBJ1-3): NAGVMQNPRHLVRRRGQEARLRCSPMKGHSHVYWYRQLPEEGLKFMVYLQKENIIDESGMPKERFSAEFPKEGPSILRIQQVVRGDSAAYFCASSPTGASGNTIYFGEGSWLTVV.

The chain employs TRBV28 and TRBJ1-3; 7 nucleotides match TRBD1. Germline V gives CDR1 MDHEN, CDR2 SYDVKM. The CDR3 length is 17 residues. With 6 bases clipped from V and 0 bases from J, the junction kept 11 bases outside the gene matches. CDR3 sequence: CASSERRRDSSGNTIYF. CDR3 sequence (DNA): TGTGCCAGCAGCGAAAGACGACGGGACAGCTCTGGAAACACCATATATTTT.

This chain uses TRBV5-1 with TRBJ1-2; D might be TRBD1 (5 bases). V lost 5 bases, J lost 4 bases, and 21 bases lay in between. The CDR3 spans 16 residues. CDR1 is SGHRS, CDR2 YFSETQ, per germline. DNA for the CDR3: TGCGCCAGCAGAAACCCCGGGGGAAAGGGGCTCTATGGCTACACCTTC. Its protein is CASRNPGGKGLYGYTF.

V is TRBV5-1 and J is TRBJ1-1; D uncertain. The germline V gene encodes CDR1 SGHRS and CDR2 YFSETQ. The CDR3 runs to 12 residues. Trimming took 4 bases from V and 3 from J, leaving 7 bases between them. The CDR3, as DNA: TGCGCCAGCAGCCCAGACTACACTGAAGCTTTCTTT. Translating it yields CASSPDYTEAFF.

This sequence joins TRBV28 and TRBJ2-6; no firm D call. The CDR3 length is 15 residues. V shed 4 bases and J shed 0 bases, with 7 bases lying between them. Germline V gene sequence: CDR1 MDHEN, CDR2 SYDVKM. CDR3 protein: CASSSPTSGANVLTF. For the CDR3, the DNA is TGTGCCAGCAGTTCCCCCACCTCTGGGGCCAACGTCCTGACTTTC.

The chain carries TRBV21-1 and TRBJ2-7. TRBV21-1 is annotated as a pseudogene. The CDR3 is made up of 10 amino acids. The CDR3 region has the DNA TGTGCCAGCGCCGGGACCCAACAGTACTTC. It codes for CASAGTQQYF.

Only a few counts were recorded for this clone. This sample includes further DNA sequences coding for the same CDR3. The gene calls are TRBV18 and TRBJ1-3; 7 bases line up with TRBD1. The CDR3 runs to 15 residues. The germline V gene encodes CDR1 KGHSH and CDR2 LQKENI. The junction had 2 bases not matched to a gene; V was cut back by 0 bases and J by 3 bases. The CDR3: CASSPPRGSGNTIYF. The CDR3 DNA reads TGTGCCAGCTCACCACCCAGGGGGAGTGGAAACACCATATATTTT. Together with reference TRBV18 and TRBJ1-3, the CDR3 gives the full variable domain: NAGVMQNPRHLVRRRGQEARLRCSPMKGHSHVYWYRQLPEEGLKFMVYLQKENIIDESGMPKERFSAEFPKEGPSILRIQQVVRGDSAAYFCASSPPRGSGNTIYFGEGSWLTVV.

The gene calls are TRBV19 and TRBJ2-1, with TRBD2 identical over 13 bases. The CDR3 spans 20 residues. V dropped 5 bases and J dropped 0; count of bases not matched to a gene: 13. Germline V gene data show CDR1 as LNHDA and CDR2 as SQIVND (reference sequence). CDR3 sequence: CASSHKTGLAGLSSYNEQFF. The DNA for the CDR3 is TGTGCCAGTAGTCATAAAACGGGACTAGCGGGACTAAGCTCCTACAATGAGCAGTTCTTC.

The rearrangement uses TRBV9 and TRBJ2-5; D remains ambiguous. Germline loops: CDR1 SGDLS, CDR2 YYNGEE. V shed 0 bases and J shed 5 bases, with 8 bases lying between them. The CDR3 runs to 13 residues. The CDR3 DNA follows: TGTGCCAGCAGCGTAGACAACGGTGAGACCCAGTACTTC. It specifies CASSVDNGETQYF. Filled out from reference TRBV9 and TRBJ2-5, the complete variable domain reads DSGVTQTPKHLITATGQRVTLRCSPRSGDLSVYWYQQSLDQGLQFLIQYYNGEERAKGNILERFSAQQFPDLHSELNLSSLELGDSALYFCASSVDNGETQYFGPGTRLLVL.

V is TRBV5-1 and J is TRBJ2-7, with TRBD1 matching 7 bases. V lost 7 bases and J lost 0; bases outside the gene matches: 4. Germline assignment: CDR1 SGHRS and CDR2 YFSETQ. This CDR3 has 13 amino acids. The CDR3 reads CASRQGHSYEQYF. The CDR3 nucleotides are TGCGCCAGCCGACAGGGTCACTCCTACGAGCAGTACTTC.

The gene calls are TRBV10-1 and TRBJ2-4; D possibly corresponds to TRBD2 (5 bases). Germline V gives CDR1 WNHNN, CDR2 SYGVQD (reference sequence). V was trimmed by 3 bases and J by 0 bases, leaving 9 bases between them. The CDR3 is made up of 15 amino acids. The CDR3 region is CASSDGEIAKNIQYF. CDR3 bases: TGCGCCAGCAGTGACGGGGAGATAGCCAAAAACATTCAGTACTTC.

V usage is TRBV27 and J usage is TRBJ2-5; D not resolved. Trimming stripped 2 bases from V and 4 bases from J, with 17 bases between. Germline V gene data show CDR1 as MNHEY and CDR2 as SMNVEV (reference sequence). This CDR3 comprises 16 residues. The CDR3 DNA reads TGTGCCAGCAGTTTAGGTCCGTCGTGGGCTGTAGAGACCCAGTACTTC. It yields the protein CASSLGPSWAVETQYF.

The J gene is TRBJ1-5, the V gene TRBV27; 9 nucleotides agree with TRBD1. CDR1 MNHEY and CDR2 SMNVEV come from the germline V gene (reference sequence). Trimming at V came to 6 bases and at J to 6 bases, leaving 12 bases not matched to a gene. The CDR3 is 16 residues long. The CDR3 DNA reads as TGTGCCAGCAGGCCCTCGCCCGGGACAGGGACTCAGCCCCAGCATTTT. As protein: CASRPSPGTGTQPQHF.

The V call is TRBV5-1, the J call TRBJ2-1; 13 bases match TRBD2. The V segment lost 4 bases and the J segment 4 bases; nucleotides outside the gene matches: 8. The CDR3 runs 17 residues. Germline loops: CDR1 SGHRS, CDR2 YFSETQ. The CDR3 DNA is TGCGCCAGCAGCCCTAGGACTAGCGGGAGAAATTACAATGAGCAGTTCTTC. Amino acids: CASSPRTSGRNYNEQFF.

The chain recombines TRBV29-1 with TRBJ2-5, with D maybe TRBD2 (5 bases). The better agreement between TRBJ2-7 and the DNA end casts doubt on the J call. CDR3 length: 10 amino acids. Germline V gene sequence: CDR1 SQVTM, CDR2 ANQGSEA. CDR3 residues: CSVTRGEQYF. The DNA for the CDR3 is TGCAGCGTTACCCGGGGCGAGCAGTACTTC.

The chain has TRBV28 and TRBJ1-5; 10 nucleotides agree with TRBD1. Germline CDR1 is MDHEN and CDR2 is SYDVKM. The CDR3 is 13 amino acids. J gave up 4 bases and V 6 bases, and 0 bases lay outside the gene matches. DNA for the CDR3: TGTGCCAGCAGGGGACAGGGGAATCAGCCCCAGCATTTT. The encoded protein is CASRGQGNQPQHF.

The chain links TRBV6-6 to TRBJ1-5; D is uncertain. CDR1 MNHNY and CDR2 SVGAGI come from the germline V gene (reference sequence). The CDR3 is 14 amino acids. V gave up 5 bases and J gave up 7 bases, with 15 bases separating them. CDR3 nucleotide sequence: TGTGCCAGCAGTCCCCGAAGGGTAAACCAGCCCCAGCATTTT. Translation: CASSPRRVNQPQHF.

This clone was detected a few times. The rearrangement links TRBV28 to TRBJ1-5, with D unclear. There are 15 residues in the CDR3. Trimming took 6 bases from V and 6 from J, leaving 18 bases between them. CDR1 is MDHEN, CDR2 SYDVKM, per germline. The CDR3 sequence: CASSPQEGVPQPQHF. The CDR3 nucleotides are TGTGCCAGCAGCCCCCAGGAGGGAGTCCCTCAGCCCCAGCATTTT.

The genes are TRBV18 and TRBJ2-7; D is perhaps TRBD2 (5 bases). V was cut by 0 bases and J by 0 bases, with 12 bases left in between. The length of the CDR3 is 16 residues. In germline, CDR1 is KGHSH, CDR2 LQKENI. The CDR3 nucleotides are TGTGCCAGCTCACCACCGACGGTGGGGAGCTCCTACGAGCAGTACTTC. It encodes CASSPPTVGSSYEQYF.

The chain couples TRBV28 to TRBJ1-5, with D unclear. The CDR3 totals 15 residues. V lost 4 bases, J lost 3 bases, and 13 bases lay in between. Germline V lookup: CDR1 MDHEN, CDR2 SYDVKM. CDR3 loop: CASSSVLGNNQPQHF. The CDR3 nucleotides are TGTGCCAGCAGTTCAGTCCTGGGGAACAATCAGCCCCAGCATTTT.